Presented here are 12 T cell receptor beta chains from one specimen sequenced in a study of blood T cells in healthy people across ages. It was with a sample-barcoded 5' primer and a J-beta primer mix that a second PCR of roughly 7 to 12 cycles was run. TCRdb independently ran MiXCR on the 5' RACE reads; one entry per CDR3 protein. The data show about 1.4 million distinct CDR3 sequences, roughly 59% seen once. Input material: blood. Receptor source: a young man in good health.

The V call is TRBV28, the J call TRBJ2-2, with 8 bases identical to TRBD1. CDR1 MDHEN and CDR2 SYDVKM come from the germline V gene. This CDR3 is 15 amino acids long. V gave up 5 bases and J gave up 6 bases; unmatched junction bases: 8. CDR3 sequence (DNA): TGTGCCAGCAGTCCGGACAGGGCTTCGTCCGGGGAGCTGTTTTTT. This encodes CASSPDRASSGELFF. Full variable domain (remainder filled in from reference TRBV28 and TRBJ2-2): DVKVTQSSRYLVKRTGEKVFLECVQDMDHENMFWYRQDPGLGLRLIYFSYDVKMKEKGDIPEGYSVSREKKERFSLILESASTNQTSMYLCASSPDRASSGELFFGEGSRLTVL.

The rearrangement links TRBV29-1 to TRBJ1-5; D gene ambiguous. The CDR3 has 12 residues. The V end lost 0 bases, the J end lost 7 bases, and 7 bases lay between the germline ends. Looked up from germline, CDR1 is SQVTM and CDR2 is ANQGSEA. In nucleotides, the CDR3 is TGCAGCGTTGAAGAGAGCGGACAGCCCCAGCATTTT. It encodes CSVEESGQPQHF.

This chain joins TRBV6-5 and TRBJ2-1, with D perhaps TRBD2 (6 bases). Trimming cost V 4 bases and J 8 bases, with 12 bases left between them. The CDR3 totals 13 residues. The germline gives CDR1 MNHEY, CDR2 SVGAGI. CDR3 residues: CASSFGPGDEQFF. CDR3 bases: TGTGCCAGCAGTTTCGGTCCGGGAGATGAGCAGTTCTTC.

This clonotype has a handful of counts. The rearrangement uses TRBV4-3 and TRBJ2-3; 10 positions agree with TRBD2. Trimming cost V 4 bases and J 4 bases; bases outside gene matches: 5. The germline V gene has CDR1 LGHNA and CDR2 YSLEER. This CDR3 region has 15 residues. The CDR3 DNA reads as TGCGCCAGCAGCCCCATAACTAGCGGGGCAGATACGCAGTATTTT. This encodes CASSPITSGADTQYF.

The chain has TRBV5-8 and TRBJ1-2, with 9 positions matching TRBD1. V was pared by 3 bases and J by 6 bases, with 6 bases of the junction left unmatched. The germline V gene has CDR1 SGHTS and CDR2 YDEGEE. CDR3 size: 14 residues. The CDR3 region is CASSSPWDRDGYTF. For the CDR3, the DNA is TGTGCCAGCAGCTCCCCTTGGGACAGGGATGGCTACACCTTC.

The chain carries TRBV4-2 and TRBJ1-4, with D perhaps matching TRBD1 (5 bases). The V and J ends lost 0 bases and 7 bases respectively, with 12 bases between them. Germline-derived CDR1 and CDR2 are LGHNA and YNFKEQ. The CDR3 has 15 amino acids. The CDR3 protein is CASSQEGVSVEKLFF. CDR3 nucleotides: TGTGCCAGCAGCCAAGAAGGGGTTTCGGTTGAAAAACTGTTTTTT.

With regard to this clonotype: Its ends do not fully match the called genes, so a read error is possible. The chain links TRBV3-1 to TRBJ2-7; possibly TRBD1 for D (5 bases). The CDR3 contains 15 residues. Germline V lookup: CDR1 LGHDT, CDR2 YNNKEL (reference sequence). The DNA of the CDR3 is TGTGCCAGCAGCACAGCCCCAACAGGTTCCTCCGAGCAGTACTTC. This codes for CASSTAPTGSSEQYF.

The genes are TRBV11-2 and TRBJ2-1; D is unresolved. The V gene lost 8 bases and the J gene lost 0 bases, with 11 bases spanning the gap. The germline V gene encodes CDR1 SGHAT and CDR2 FQNNGV. The length of the CDR3 is 14 residues. In DNA, the CDR3 is TGTGCCAGCGGGCCTCCTCCCTCCTACAATGAGCAGTTCTTC. This encodes CASGPPPSYNEQFF.

The CDR3 DNA follows: TGTGCCAGCAGCTGGGTAGGGGGCTCGGAGACCCAGTACTTC. Amino acids: CASSWVGGSETQYF. The J gene is TRBJ2-5, the V gene TRBV5-5; TRBD1 matches at 7 bases. CDR3 length: 14 residues. V shed 3 bases and J 5 bases; nucleotides not matched to a gene: 7. In germline, CDR1 is SGHKS, CDR2 YYEKEE (reference sequence).

The J gene is TRBJ2-5, the V gene TRBV6-5; TRBD1 matches at 8 bases. The J call may be incorrect, as the DNA end agrees better with TRBJ2-7. The germline gives CDR1 MNHEY, CDR2 SVGAGI. The CDR3 totals 14 residues. The CDR3 DNA reads as TGTGCCAGCAGTCACAGGGGGTTCTCCTACGAGCAGTACTTC. It translates to CASSHRGFSYEQYF.

The chain recombines TRBV12-3 or TRBV12-4 with TRBJ1-6; perhaps TRBD1 as D (5 bases). This CDR3 is built from 15 residues. Trimming pared 3 bases from V and 9 bases from J, leaving 15 bases between. This CDR3 is CASSLLGQASSPLHF. CDR3 coding DNA: TGTGCCAGCAGTTTGTTGGGGCAGGCTAGTTCACCCCTCCACTTT.

The sample holds a few counts of this clonotype. The gene calls are TRBV7-8 and TRBJ2-6; either TRBD1 or TRBD2 may fit D (5 bases each). The CDR3 is 13 amino acids. V was pared by 8 bases and J by 4 bases, with 9 bases between. CDR1 is SGHVS and CDR2 is FQNEAQ in the germline V gene. For the CDR3, the DNA is TGTGCCAGCCGGGGCGGAGGGGCCAACGTCCTGACTTTC. The encoded protein is CASRGGGANVLTF.